The clone carrying this T cell receptor (beta chain) was counted a few times. Its antigen is as yet unknown. This specimen comes from a study of beta chain features in type 1 diabetes. The overall study: The study examined about 100,000,000 sorted cells across all samples. General study results and limits: Type 1 diabetes patients showed a moderate but significant shortening of TCRB CDR3s in all four CD4+ subsets. Relative to healthy donors, patients appeared to have naive, central memory and Treg TCRB repertoires that were more similar.

Isolated RNA was reverse transcribed in full, so expressed TCRB transcripts were sequenced. Only in-frame clones appear in the TCRdb table, and some are missing; sequencing was by immunoSEQ multiplex PCR. The sample has around 710,000 clones, 9.5% to 15% seen once; the top ten hold more than 0.1%. The germline V and J ends were trimmed by 3 bases and 6 bases, with 6 bases remaining between them. There are 12 residues in the CDR3. Germline assignment: CDR1 ENHRY and CDR2 SYGVKD. This sequence joins TRBV10-3 and TRBJ1-5; D is unresolved. This TCR was sampled from a man aged 25 to 40 with type 1 diabetes. Specimen: naive CD4+ T cells from blood. The CDR3 nucleotides read TGTGCCATCAGTGACGGACTTCAGCCCCAGCATTTT. As protein: CAISDGLQPQHF.